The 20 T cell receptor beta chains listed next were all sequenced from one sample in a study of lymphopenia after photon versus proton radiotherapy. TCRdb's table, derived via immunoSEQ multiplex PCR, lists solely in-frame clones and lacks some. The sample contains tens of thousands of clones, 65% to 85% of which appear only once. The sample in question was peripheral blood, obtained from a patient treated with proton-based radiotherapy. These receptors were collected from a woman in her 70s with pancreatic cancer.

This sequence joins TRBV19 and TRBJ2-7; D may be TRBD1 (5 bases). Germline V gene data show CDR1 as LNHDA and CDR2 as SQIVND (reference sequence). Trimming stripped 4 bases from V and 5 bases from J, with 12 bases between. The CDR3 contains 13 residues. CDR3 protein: CASSTNTGNEQYF. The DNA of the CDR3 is TGTGCCAGTAGTACCAACACAGGCAACGAGCAGTACTTC.

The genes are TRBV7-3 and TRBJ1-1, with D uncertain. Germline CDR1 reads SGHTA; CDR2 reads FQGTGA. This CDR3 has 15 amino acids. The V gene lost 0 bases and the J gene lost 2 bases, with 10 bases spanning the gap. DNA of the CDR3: TGTGCCAGCAGCTTAACGGCCCAAGGCAACACTGAAGCTTTCTTT. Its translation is CASSLTAQGNTEAFF.

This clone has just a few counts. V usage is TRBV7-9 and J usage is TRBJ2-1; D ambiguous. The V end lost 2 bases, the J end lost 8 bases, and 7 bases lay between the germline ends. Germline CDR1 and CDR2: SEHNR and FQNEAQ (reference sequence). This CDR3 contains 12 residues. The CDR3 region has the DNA TGTGCCAGCAGCTTAACTGGGTATGAGCAGTTCTTC. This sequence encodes CASSLTGYEQFF.

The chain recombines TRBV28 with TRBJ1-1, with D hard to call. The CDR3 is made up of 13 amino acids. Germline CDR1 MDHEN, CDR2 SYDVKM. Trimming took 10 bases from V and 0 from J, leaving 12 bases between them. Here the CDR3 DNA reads TGTGCCATCACGGCGGTCATGAACACTGAAGCTTTCTTT. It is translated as CAITAVMNTEAFF.

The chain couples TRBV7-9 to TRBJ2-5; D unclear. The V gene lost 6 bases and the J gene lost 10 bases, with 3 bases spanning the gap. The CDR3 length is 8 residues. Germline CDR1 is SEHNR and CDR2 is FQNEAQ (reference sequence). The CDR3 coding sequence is TGTGCCAGCAGTAACCAGTACTTC. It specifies CASSNQYF. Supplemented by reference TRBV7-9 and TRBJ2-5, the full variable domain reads DTGVSQNPRHKITKRGQNVTFRCDPISEHNRLYWYRQTLGQGPEFLTYFQNEAQLEKSRLLSDRFSAERPKGSFSTLEIQRTEQGDSAMYLCASSNQYFGPGTRLLVL.

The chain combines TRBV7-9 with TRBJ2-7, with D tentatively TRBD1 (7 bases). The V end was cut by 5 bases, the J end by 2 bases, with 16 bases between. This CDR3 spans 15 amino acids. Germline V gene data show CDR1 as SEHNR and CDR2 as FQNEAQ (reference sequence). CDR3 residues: CASSRGGTATYEQYF. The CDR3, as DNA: TGTGCCAGCAGCCGGGGCGGGACAGCGACCTACGAGCAGTACTTC.

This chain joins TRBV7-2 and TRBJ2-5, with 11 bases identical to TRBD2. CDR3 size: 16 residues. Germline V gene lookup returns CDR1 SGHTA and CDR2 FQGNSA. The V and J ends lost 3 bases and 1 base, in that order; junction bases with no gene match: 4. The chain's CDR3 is CASSFPTSGIQETQYF. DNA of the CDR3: TGTGCCAGCAGCTTCCCGACTAGCGGGATCCAAGAGACCCAGTACTTC.

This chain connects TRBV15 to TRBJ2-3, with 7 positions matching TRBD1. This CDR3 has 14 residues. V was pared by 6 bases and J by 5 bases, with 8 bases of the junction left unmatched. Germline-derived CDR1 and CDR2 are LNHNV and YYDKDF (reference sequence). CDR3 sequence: CATRATTGEDTQYF. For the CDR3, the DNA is TGTGCCACCAGAGCTACTACAGGGGAAGATACGCAGTATTTT.

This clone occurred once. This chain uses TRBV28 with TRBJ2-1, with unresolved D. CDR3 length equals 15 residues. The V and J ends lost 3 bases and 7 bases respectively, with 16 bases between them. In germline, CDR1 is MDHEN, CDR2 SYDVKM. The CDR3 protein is CASSLFLKGHNEQFF. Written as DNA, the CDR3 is TGTGCCAGCAGTTTGTTTCTGAAAGGTCATAATGAGCAGTTCTTC.

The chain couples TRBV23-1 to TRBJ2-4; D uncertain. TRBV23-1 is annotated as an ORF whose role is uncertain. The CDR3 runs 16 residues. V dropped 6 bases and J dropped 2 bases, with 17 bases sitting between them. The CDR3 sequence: CASSALHGMTKNIQYF. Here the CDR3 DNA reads TGCGCCAGCAGCGCACTCCATGGTATGACCAAAAACATTCAGTACTTC.

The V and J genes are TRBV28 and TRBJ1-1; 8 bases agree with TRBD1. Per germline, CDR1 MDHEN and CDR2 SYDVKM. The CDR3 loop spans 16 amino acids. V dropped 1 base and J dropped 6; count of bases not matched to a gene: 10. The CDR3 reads CASSLLNPGGQPEAFF. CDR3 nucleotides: TGTGCCAGCAGTTTATTAAATCCAGGGGGCCAGCCTGAAGCTTTCTTT. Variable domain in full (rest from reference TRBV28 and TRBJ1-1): DVKVTQSSRYLVKRTGEKVFLECVQDMDHENMFWYRQDPGLGLRLIYFSYDVKMKEKGDIPEGYSVSREKKERFSLILESASTNQTSMYLCASSLLNPGGQPEAFFGQGTRLTVV.

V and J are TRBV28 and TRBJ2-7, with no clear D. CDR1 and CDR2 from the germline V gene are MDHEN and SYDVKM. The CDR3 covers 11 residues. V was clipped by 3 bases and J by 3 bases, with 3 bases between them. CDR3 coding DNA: TGTGCCAGCAGTTTTTTCTACGAGCAGTACTTC. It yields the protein CASSFFYEQYF.

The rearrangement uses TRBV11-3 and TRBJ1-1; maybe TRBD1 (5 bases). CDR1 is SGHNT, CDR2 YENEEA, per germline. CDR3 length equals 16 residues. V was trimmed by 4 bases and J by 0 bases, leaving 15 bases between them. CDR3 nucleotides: TGTGCCAGCAGCTCGGACCCCAGACAGATGAACACTGAAGCTTTCTTT. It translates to CASSSDPRQMNTEAFF.

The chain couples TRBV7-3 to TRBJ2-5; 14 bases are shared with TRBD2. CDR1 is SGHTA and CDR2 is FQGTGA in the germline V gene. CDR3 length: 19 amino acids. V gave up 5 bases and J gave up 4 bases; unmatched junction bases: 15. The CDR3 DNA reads TGTGCCAGCAGCCCCACCCCGGGACTAGCGGGAGAATCTAGAGAGACCCAGTACTTC. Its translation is CASSPTPGLAGESRETQYF.

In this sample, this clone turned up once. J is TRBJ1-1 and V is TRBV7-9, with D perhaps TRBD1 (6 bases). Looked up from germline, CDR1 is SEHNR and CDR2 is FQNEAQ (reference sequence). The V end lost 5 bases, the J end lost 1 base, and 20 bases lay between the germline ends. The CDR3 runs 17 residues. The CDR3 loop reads CASSPLRTGNTNTEAFF. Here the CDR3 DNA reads TGTGCCAGCAGCCCCCTTCGAACAGGGAATACGAACACTGAAGCTTTCTTT.

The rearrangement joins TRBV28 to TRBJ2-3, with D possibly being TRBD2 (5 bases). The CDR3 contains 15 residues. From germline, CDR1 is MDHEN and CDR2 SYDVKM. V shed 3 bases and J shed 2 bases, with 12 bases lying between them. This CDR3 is CASSLITGYTDTQYF. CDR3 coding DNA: TGTGCCAGCAGTTTGATCACGGGATACACAGATACGCAGTATTTT.

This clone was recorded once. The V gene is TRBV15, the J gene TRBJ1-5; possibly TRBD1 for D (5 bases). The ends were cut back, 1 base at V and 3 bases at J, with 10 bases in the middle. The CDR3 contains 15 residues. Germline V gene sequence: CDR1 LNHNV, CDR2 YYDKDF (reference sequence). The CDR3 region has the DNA TGTGCCACCAGCAGAGGCGGGGCCAACAATCAGCCCCAGCATTTT. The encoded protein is CATSRGGANNQPQHF.

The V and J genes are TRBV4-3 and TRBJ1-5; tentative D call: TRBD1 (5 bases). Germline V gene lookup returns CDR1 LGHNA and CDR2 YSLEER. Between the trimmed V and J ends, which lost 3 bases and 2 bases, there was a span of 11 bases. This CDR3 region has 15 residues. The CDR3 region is CASSQGPQGNQPQHF. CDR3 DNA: TGCGCCAGCAGCCAGGGACCTCAGGGCAATCAGCCCCAGCATTTT.

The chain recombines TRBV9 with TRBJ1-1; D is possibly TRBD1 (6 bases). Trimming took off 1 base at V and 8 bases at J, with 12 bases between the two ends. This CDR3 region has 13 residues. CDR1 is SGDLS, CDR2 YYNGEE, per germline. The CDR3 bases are TGTGCCAGCAGCGTATATCAACAGGGAGAAGCTTTCTTT. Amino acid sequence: CASSVYQQGEAFF.

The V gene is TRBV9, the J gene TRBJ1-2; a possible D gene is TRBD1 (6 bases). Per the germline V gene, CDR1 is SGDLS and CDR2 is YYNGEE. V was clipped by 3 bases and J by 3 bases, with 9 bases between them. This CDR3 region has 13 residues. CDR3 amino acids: CASSGGGDYGYTF. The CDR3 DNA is TGTGCCAGCAGCGGAGGGGGTGACTATGGCTACACCTTC.